These T cell receptor beta chains were read from a single sample in a study of T cell responses to AZD1222 COVID-19 vaccine. The repertoire was sequenced with immunoSEQ multiplex PCR; TCRdb's copy has only in-frame clones and lacks some. Of 90,000 to 150,000 clones in the sample, around 85% were seen once. Material: peripheral blood, obtained on day 0 of AZD1222 vaccination. Receptor source: an adult in good health. CDR3s include the opening cysteine and the closing phenylalanine or tryptophan. The order of the fields is clone size, V gene, J gene, CDR3 protein. Only some rows state a clone size, as once, few, many or a class for expanded clones.

NA	TRBV19	TRBJ2-5	CASSIGVNRQETQYF
NA	TRBV10-3	TRBJ1-2	CAITRTTPTVYGYTF
few	TRBV11-3	TRBJ1-4	CASTLRGWDEKLFF
NA	TRBV10-3	TRBJ2-7	CAISEPATYEQYF
once	TRBV3-1/TRBV3-2	TRBJ1-2	CASSQGDGYTF
few	TRBV28	TRBJ1-1	CASSLSSLSFEAFF
NA	TRBV28	TRBJ1-1	CASTGRVEAFF
NA	TRBV4-2	TRBJ1-2	CASSQDRDRINYGYTF
NA	TRBV5-5	TRBJ1-2	CASSLDRGIYGYTF
NA	TRBV19	TRBJ1-5	CASSQRFNQPQHF
once	TRBV29-1	TRBJ1-1	CTILAGTEAFF
NA	TRBV3-1/TRBV3-2	TRBJ2-7	CASSQETSYEQYF
NA	TRBV5-1	TRBJ2-7	CASSRIGQGYEQYF
NA	TRBV15	TRBJ1-6	CATSSQRGGSPLHF
NA	TRBV28	TRBJ2-2	CASSGTGANTGELFF
NA	TRBV27	TRBJ2-1	CASSVGSGYYNEQFF
few	TRBV28	TRBJ1-6	CASSLLSYNSPLHF
NA	TRBV4-3	TRBJ2-1	CASSQELASLANEQFF
NA	TRBV9	TRBJ2-7	CASSPRDSTYEQYF
NA	TRBV11-1	TRBJ2-7	CASSLGGTGAEQYF
NA	TRBV11-3	TRBJ2-5	CASSLPRDRETQYF
NA	TRBV7-9	TRBJ2-3	CASSAPSSGGTDTQYF
NA	TRBV28	TRBJ2-2	CASSLSYTGELFF
NA	TRBV9	TRBJ2-1	CASSLIGGDYNEQFF